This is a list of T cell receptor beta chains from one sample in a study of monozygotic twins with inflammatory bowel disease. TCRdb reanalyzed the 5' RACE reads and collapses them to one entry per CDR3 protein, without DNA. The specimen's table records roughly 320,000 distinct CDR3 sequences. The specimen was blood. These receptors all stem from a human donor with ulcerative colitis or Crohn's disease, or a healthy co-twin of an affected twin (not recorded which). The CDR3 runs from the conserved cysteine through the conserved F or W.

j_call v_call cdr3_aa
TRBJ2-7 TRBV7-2 CASSLGLAGTEQYF
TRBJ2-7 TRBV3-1 CASSPITGGPYEQYF
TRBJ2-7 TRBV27 CASSRREGYEQYF
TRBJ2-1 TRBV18 CASSPPVLAGGNEQFF
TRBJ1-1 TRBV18 CASSAGGGTEAFF
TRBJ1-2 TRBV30 CAWSVQGALLINF
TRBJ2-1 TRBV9 CASSVDGTTYNEQFF
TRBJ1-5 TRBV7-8 CASSLTGEQPQHF
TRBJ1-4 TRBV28 CASSSTPGQGASNEKLFF
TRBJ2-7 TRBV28 CASSFRGQGAYEQYF
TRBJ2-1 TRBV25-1 CASSEYINNEQFF
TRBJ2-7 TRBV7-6 CASSLAYGQGYEQYF
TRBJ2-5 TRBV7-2 CASSLEWGRNRETQYF
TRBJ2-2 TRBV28 CASSFVGLHANTGELFF
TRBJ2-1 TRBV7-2 CASSLEGTSGYNEQFF
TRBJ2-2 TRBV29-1 CSVEDLGGRNTGELFF
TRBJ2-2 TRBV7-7 CATPRGIGGGELFF
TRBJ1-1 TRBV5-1 CASSAGMNTEAFF
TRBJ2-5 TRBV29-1 CSVDTASGGPETQYF
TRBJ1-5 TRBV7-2 CASSLSLQINQPQHF